What follows describes a single T cell receptor (beta chain). Its antigen is still unknown. The CDR3 sequence is 14 residues long. The ends lost 4 bases at V and 6 bases at J; junction bases unmatched: 6. Two oligonucleotides, mixed equimolar, formed the beta constant-region primer covering TRBC1 and TRBC2. Four rounds of PCR amplified the ligated cDNA using nested alpha and beta constant-region primers plus SP2. A 12-nucleotide UMI and the SP2 primer were added to the cDNA 3' end by oligonucleotide ligation. MiXCR was run by TCRdb on the UMI-ligation and nested PCR reads, yielding one entry per CDR3 protein. The sample gives 140,000 to 150,000 distinct CDR3 sequences, roughly 23% of which show up once; roughly 0.1% is in the top ten. These data are taken from a study of naive and memory T cell subsets. Overnight CMV lysate stimulation of fresh PBMCs defined donor CMV status by CD4+ IFNgamma. Study findings and constraints: A few larger clonotypes appeared in naive repertoires, especially CD8, possibly memory cells re-expressing CD45RA. In naive cells, over 90% of TCR sequences were seen only once. From naive to CM, EM and EMRA, diversity decreased and Gini increased.

The chain joins TRBV12-3 or TRBV12-4 to TRBJ2-3; 8 nucleotides align to TRBD2. The sequence derives from a human donor in good health. Material: naive CD4+ T cells from blood. DNA of the CDR3: TGTGCCAGCAGTTCCGGCGGGAGGCAGGATACGCAGTATTTT. As protein: CASSSGGRQDTQYF.